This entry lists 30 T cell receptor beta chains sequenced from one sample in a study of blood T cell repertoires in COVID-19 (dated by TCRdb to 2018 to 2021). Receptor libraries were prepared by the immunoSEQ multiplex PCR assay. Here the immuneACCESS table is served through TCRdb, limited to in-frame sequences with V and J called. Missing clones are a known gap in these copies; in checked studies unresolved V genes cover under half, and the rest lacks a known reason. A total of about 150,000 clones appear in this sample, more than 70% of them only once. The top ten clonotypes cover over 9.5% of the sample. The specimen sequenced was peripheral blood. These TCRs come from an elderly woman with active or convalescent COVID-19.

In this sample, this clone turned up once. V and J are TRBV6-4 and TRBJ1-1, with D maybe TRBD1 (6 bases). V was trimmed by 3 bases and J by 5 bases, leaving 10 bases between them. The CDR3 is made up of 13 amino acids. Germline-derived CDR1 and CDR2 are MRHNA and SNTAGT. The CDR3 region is CASSEGQGTEAFF. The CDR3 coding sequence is TGTGCCAGCAGTGAGGGGCAGGGGACTGAAGCTTTCTTT.

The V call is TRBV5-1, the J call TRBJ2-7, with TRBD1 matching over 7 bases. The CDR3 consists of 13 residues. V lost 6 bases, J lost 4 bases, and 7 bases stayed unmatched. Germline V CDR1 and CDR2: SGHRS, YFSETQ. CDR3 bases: TGCGCCAGCAAGGTCGACAGGGAGTACGAGCAGTACTTC. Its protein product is CASKVDREYEQYF.

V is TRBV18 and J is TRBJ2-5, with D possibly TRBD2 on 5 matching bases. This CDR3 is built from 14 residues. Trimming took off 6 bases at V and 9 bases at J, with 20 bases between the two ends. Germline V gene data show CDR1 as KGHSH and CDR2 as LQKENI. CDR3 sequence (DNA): TGTGCCAGCTCCTCAGCCAGCGGAGACGTGGCCCAGTACTTC. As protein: CASSSASGDVAQYF.

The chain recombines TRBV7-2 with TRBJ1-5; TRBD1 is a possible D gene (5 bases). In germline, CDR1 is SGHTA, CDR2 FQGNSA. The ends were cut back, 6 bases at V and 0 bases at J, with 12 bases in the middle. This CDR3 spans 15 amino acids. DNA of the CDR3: TGTGCCAGCAGTGGACACACCAATAGCAATCAGCCCCAGCATTTT. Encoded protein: CASSGHTNSNQPQHF.

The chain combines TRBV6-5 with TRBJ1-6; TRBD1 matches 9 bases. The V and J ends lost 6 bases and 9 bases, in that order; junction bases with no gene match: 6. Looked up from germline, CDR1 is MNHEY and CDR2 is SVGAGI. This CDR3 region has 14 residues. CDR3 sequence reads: CASRHRDRASPLHF. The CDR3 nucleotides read TGTGCCAGCAGGCACCGGGACAGGGCTTCACCCCTCCACTTT.

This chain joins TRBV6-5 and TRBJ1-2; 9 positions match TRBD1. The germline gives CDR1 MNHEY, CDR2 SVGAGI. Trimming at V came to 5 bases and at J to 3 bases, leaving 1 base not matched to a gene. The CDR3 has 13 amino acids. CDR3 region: CASSTGGHYGYTF. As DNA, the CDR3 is TGTGCCAGCAGTACAGGGGGCCACTATGGCTACACCTTC.

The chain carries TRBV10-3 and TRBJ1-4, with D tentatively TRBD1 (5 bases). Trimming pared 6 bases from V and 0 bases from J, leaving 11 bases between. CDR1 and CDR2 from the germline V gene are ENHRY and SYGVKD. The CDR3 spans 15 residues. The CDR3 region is CAIRDRDSTNEKLFF. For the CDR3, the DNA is TGTGCCATCAGAGACCGGGACTCAACTAATGAAAAACTGTTTTTT.

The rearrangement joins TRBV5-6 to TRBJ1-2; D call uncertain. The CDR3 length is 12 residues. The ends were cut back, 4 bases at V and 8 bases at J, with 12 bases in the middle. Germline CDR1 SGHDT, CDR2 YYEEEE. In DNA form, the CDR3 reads TGTGCCAGCAGCCTCAGTGTGGGCGGCTACACCTTC. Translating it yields CASSLSVGGYTF.

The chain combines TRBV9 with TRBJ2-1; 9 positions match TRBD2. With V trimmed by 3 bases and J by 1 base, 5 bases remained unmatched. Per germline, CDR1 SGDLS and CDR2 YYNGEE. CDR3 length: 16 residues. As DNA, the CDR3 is TGTGCCAGCAGCGGAGGTAGCGGGAGTTCCTACAATGAGCAGTTCTTC. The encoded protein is CASSGGSGSSYNEQFF.

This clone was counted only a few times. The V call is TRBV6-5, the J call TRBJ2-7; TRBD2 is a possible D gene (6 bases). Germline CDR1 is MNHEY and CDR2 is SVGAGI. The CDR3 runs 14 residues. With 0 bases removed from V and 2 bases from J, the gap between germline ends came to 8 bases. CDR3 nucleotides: TGTGCCAGCAGTTACTCGGCTAGCGCCTACGAGCAGTACTTC. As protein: CASSYSASAYEQYF.

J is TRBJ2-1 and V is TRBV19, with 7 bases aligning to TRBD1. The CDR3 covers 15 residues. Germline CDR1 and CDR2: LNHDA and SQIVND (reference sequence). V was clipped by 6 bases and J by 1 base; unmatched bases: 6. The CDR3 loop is CASSMLQGSYNEQFF. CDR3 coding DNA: TGTGCCAGTAGCATGTTACAGGGGTCCTACAATGAGCAGTTCTTC.

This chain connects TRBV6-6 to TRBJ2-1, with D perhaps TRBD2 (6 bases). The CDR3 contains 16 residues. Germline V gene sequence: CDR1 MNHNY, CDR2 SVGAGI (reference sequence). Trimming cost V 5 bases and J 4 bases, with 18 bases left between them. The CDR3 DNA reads TGTGCCAGCAGTAAATCCCTCCGGGGAGGTTACAATGAGCAGTTCTTC. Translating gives CASSKSLRGGYNEQFF.

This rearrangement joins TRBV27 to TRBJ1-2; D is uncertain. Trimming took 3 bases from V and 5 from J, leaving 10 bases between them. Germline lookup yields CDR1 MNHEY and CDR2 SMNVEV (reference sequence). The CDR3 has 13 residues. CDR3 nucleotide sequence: TGTGCCAGCAGTTTCGGGGATTGGTATGGCTACACCTTC. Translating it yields CASSFGDWYGYTF.

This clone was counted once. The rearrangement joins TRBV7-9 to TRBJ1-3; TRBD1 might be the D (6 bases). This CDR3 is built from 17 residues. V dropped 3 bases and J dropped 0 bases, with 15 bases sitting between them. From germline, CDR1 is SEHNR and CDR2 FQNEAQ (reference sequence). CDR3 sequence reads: CASSFRDTDNSGNTIYF. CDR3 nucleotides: TGTGCCAGCAGCTTCCGGGACACTGACAACTCTGGAAACACCATATATTTT.

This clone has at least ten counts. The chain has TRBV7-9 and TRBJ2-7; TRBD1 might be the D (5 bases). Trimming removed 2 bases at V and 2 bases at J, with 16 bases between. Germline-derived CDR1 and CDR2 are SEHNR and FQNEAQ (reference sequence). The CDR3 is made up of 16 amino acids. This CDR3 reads CASSLTTRQRPYEQYF. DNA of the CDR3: TGTGCCAGCAGCTTAACCACCCGACAGCGTCCCTACGAGCAGTACTTC.

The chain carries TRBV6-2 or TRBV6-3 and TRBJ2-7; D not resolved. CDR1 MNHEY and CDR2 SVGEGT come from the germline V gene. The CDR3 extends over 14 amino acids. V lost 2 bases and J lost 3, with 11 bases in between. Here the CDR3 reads CASSYGQLCYEQYF. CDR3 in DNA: TGTGCCAGCAGTTACGGGCAGTTGTGCTACGAGCAGTACTTC.

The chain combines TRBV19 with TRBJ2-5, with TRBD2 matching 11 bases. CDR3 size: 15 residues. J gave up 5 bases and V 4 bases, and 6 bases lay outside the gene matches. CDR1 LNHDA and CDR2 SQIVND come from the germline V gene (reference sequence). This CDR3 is CASSRTSGSGETQYF. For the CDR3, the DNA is TGTGCCAGTAGTAGAACTAGCGGGAGCGGGGAGACCCAGTACTTC.

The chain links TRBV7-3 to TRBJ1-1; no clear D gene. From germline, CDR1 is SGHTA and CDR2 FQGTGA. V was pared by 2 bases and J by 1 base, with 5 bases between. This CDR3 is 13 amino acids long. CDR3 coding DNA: TGTGCCAGCAGCTTACACAGGAACACTGAAGCTTTCTTT. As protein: CASSLHRNTEAFF.

CDR3 nucleotide sequence: TGCGCCAGCAGTGCTTTCCAAGCGGGAGGCATCAATGAGCAGTTCTTC. Residues: CASSAFQAGGINEQFF. J is TRBJ2-1 and V is TRBV10-2, with TRBD2 matching over 9 bases. V lost 4 bases, J lost 6 bases, and 10 bases stayed unmatched. There are 16 residues in the CDR3. The V gene's germline CDR1 is WSHSY and CDR2 SAAADI.

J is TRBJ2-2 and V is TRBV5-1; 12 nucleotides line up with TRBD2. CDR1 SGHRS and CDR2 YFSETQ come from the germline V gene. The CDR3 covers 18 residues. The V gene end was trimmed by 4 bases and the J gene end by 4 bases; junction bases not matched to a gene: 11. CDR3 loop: CASSPDPGTSGLTGELFF. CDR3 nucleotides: TGCGCCAGCAGCCCAGACCCCGGGACTAGCGGGCTCACCGGGGAGCTGTTTTTT.

The CDR3 loop reads CAGRGMGQTNEQFF. In nucleotides, the CDR3 is TGTGCCGGCCGGGGCATGGGACAGACCAATGAGCAGTTCTTC. The chain couples TRBV7-8 to TRBJ2-1; 7 bases fit TRBD1. CDR3 size: 14 residues. The V gene end was trimmed by 11 bases and the J gene end by 6 bases; junction bases not matched to a gene: 13. From germline, CDR1 is SGHVS and CDR2 FQNEAQ.

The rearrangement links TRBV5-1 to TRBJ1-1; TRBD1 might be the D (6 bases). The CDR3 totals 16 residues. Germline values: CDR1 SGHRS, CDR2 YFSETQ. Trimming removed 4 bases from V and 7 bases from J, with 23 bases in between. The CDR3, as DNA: TGCGCCAGCAGCCGTCTGACCTTGGACTTAGGGGGTGAAGCTTTCTTT. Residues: CASSRLTLDLGGEAFF.

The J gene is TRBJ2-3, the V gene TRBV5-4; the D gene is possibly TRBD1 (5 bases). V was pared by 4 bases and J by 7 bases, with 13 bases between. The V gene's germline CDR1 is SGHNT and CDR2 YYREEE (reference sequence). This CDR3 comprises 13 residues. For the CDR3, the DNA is TGTGCCAGCAGCCGCACGCAGGGTAATACGCAGTATTTT. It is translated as CASSRTQGNTQYF.

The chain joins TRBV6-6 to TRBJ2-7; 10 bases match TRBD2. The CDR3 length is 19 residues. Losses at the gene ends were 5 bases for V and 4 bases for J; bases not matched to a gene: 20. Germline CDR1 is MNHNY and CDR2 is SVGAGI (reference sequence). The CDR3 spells CASSRMGGTALAGEYEQYF. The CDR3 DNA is TGTGCCAGCAGTCGAATGGGGGGGACAGCCCTAGCGGGAGAGTACGAGCAGTACTTC.

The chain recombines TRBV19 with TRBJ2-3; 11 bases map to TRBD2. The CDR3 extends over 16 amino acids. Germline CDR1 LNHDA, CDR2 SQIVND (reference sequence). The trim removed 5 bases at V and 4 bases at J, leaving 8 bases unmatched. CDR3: CASSSTSGRVADTQYF. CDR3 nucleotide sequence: TGTGCCAGTAGTTCAACTAGCGGGAGAGTGGCAGATACGCAGTATTTT. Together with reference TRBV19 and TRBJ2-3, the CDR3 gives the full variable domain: DGGITQSPKYLFRKEGQNVTLSCEQNLNHDAMYWYRQDPGQGLRLIYYSQIVNDFQKGDIAEGYSVSREKKESFPLTVTSAQKNPTAFYLCASSSTSGRVADTQYFGPGTRLTVL.

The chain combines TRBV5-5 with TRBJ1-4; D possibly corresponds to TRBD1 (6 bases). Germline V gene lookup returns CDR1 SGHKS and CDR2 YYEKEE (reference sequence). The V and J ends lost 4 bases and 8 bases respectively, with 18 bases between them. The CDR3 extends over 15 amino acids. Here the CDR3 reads CASSPRTDLWEKLFF. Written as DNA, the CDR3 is TGTGCCAGCAGCCCGAGGACAGACTTGTGGGAAAAACTGTTTTTT.

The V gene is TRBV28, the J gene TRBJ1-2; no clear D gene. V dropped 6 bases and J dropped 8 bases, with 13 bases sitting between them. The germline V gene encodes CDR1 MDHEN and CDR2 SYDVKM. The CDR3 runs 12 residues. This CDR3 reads CASRHPPRGYTF. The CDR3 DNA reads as TGTGCCAGCAGACACCCACCGAGGGGCTACACCTTC.

The CDR3 loop reads CASSLRDTRYEQYF. The CDR3 DNA sequence: TGTGCCAGCAGTTTAAGGGACACGCGCTACGAGCAGTACTTC. The V gene is TRBV27, the J gene TRBJ2-7; weak D call: TRBD1 (6 bases). The CDR3 loop spans 14 amino acids. Per germline, CDR1 MNHEY and CDR2 SMNVEV (reference sequence). Trimming left V 2 bases short and J 3 bases short, with 11 bases between.

CDR3 in amino acids: CASRTSGSSSYEQYF. The CDR3 DNA follows: TGTGCCAGCCGAACTAGCGGGTCGTCCTCCTACGAGCAGTACTTC. The chain couples TRBV28 to TRBJ2-7; 9 bases align to TRBD2. The CDR3 spans 15 residues. V was pared by 8 bases and J by 0 bases, with 8 bases of the junction left unmatched. Germline-derived CDR1 and CDR2 are MDHEN and SYDVKM.

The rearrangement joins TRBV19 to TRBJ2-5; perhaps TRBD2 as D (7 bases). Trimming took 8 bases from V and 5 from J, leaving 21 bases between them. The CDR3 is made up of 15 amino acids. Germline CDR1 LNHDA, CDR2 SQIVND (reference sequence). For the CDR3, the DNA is TGTGCCAGTGGGAGGGGGACGGGAGCCATTGAGACCCAGTACTTC. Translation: CASGRGTGAIETQYF.